This TCR beta chain was sequenced in a study of monozygotic twins with inflammatory bowel disease. Study-level points and caveats: Against healthy co-twins, IBD patients had lower TCRbeta diversity (measured by inverse Simpson). Patient repertoires may have gained variability from differing immunosuppressive treatments.

The CDR3 is 12 residues long. Looked up from germline, CDR1 is DFQATT and CDR2 is SNEGSKA (reference sequence). A note on this clonotype: The antigen remains unidentified.

Reanalyzing the 5' RACE reads, TCRdb keeps one entry per CDR3 protein, without DNA. The sample has approximately 400,000 distinct CDR3 sequences, and its top ten clones hold 2% to 3%. The sequencing sample was made of blood. The sequence was collected from a human donor with ulcerative colitis or Crohn's disease, or a healthy co-twin of an affected twin (not recorded which). The chain joins TRBV20-1 to TRBJ1-1; TCRdb returns TRBD1, unconfirmable since there is no DNA. CDR3 protein: CSARTGGSEAFF.